This T cell receptor beta chain was recovered during a study of OX40 agonist ivuxolimab in advanced cancers. Germline V gives CDR1 KGHSH, CDR2 LQKENI. The CDR3 spans 16 residues. V was pared by 1 base and J by 8 bases, with 15 bases between. Overall study results and limits: Both CD4+ and CD8+ T cell populations in blood had undergone clonal expansion by week 6 at 0.1 to 3.0 mg/kg. Clonal expansion among partial responders at 0.1-3.0 mg/kg ranked near the lowest. Averaged across samples, CD8+ T cells carried more expanded clones than CD4+ did.

The method was immunoSEQ multiplex PCR; TCRdb's version includes in-frame clones alone and lacks a portion of them. The sample contains roughly 40,000 clones, 82% of which appear only once. Drawing of blood for sampling happened at baseline, at cycle 4 day 1, and at cycle 7 day 1. About this clone itself: The antigen remains undetermined.

Sequenced here: CD4+ or CD8+ T cells sorted from blood, sampled in a trial of the OX40 agonist ivuxolimab. V usage is TRBV18 and J usage is TRBJ1-6; D not resolved. The TCR was taken from an adult with an advanced solid tumor such as melanoma, head and neck, liver or kidney cancer. The CDR3 coding sequence is TGTGCCAGCTCACCACGGTCAGGCCCTAGAGATTCACCCCTCCACTTT. Its protein product is CASSPRSGPRDSPLHF.